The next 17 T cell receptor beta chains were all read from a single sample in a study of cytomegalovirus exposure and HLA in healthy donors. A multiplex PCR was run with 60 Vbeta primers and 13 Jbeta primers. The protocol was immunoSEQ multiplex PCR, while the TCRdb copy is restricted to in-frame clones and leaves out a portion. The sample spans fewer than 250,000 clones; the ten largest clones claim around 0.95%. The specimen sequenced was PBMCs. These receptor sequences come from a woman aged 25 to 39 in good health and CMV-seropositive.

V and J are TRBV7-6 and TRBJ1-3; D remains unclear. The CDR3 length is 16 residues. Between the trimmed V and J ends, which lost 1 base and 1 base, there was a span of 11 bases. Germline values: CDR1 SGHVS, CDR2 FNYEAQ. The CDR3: CASSLGGAESGNTIYF. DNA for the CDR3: TGTGCCAGCAGCTTAGGTGGAGCGGAATCTGGAAACACCATATATTTT.

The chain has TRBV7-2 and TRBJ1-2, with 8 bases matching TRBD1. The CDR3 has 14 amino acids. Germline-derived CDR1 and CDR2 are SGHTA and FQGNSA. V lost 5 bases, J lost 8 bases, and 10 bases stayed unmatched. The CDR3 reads CASSASGGAGGYTF. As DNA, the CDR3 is TGTGCCAGCAGCGCCTCAGGGGGCGCGGGAGGCTACACCTTC.

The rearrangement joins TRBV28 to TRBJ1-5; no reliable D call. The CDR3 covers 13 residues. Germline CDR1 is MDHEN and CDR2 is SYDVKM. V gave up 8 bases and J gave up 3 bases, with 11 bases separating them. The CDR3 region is CASADYANQPQHF. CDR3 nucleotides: TGTGCCAGCGCGGACTACGCCAATCAGCCCCAGCATTTT.

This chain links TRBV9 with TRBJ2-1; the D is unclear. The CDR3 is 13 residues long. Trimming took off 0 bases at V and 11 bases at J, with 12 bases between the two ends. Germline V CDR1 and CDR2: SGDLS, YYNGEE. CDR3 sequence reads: CASSVDSSTKQFF. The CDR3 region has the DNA TGTGCCAGCAGCGTAGATAGTTCCACTAAGCAGTTCTTC.

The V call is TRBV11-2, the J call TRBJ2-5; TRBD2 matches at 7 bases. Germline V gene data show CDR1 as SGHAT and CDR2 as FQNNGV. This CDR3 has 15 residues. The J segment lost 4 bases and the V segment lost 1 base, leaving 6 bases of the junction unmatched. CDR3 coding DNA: TGTGCCAGCAGCTTAGTGGCGGGAGCGGGAGAGACCCAGTACTTC. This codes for CASSLVAGAGETQYF.

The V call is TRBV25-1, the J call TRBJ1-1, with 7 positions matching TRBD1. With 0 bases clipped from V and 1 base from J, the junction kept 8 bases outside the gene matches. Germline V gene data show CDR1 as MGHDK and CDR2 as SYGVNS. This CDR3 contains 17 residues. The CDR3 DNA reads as TGTGCCAGCAGTGAATATTTTGGGAGGACAGGGAACACTGAAGCTTTCTTT. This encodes CASSEYFGRTGNTEAFF.

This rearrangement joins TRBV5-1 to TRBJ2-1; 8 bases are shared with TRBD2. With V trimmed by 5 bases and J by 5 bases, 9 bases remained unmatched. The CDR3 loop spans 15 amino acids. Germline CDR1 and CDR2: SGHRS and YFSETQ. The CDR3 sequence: CASRLGLAGNNEQFF. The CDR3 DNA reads TGCGCCAGCAGACTTGGATTAGCGGGGAACAATGAGCAGTTCTTC.

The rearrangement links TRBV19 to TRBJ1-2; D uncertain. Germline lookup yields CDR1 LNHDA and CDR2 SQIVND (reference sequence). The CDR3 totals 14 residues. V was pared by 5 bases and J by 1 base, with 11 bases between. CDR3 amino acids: CASSERALNYGYTF. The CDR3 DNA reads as TGTGCCAGTAGTGAGAGGGCCCTTAACTATGGCTACACCTTC.

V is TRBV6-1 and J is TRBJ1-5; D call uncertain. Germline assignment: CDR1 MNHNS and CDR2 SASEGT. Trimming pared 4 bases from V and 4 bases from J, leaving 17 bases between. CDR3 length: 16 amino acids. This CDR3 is CASSAIGSARNQPQHF. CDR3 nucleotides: TGTGCCAGCAGTGCCATTGGGTCGGCGCGGAATCAGCCCCAGCATTTT.

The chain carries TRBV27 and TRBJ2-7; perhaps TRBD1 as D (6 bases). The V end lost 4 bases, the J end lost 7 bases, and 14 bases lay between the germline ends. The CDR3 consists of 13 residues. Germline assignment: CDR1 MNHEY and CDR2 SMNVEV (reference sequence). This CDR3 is CASSWVGQGEQYF. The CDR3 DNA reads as TGTGCCAGCAGTTGGGTGGGGCAGGGGGAGCAGTACTTC.

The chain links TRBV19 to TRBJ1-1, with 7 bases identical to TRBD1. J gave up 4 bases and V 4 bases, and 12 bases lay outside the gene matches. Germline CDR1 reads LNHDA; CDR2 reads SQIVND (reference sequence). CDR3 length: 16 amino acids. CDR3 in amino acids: CASSKRQGTYRTEAFF. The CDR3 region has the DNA TGTGCCAGTAGTAAAAGACAGGGCACTTATCGCACTGAAGCTTTCTTT.

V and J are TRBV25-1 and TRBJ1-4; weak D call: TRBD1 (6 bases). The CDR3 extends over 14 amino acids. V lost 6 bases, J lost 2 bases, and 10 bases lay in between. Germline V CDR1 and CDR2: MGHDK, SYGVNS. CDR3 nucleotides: TGTGCCAGCAGACAGGGATTTACTAATGAAAAACTGTTTTTT. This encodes CASRQGFTNEKLFF. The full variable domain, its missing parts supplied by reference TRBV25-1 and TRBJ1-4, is EADIYQTPRYLVIGTGKKITLECSQTMGHDKMYWYQQDPGMELHLIHYSYGVNSTEKGDLSSESTVSRIRTEHFPLTLESARPSHTSQYLCASRQGFTNEKLFFGSGTQLSVL.

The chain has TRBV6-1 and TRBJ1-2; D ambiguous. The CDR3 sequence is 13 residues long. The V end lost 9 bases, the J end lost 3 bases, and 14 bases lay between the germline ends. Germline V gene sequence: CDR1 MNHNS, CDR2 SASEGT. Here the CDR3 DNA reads TGTGCCAGTTCCTTGGGCCAGCACTATGGCTACACCTTC. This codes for CASSLGQHYGYTF.

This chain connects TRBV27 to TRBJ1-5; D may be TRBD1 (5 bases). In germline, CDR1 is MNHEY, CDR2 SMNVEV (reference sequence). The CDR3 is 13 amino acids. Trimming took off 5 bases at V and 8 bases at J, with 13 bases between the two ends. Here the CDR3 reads CASSPRTTEPQHF. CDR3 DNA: TGTGCCAGCAGTCCCCGGACAACGGAGCCCCAGCATTTT.

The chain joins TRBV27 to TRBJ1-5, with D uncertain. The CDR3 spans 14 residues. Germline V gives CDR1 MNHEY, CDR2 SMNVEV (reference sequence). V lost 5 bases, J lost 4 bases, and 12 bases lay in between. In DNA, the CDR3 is TGTGCCAGCAGTCAATCCTACTGGAATCAGCCCCAGCATTTT. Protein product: CASSQSYWNQPQHF.

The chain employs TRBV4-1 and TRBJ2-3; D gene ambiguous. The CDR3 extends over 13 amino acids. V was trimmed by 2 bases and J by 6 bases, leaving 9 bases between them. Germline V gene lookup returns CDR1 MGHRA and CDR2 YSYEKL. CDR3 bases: TGCGCCAGCAGCCAACACGCAGCGGATACGCAGTATTTT. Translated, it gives CASSQHAADTQYF.

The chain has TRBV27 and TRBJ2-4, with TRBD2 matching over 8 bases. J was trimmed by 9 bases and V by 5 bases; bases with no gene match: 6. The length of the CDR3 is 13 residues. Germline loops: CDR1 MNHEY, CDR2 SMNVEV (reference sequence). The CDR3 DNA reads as TGTGCCAGCAGTGTCGGCGGGGGGCCCATTCAGTACTTC. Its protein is CASSVGGGPIQYF.